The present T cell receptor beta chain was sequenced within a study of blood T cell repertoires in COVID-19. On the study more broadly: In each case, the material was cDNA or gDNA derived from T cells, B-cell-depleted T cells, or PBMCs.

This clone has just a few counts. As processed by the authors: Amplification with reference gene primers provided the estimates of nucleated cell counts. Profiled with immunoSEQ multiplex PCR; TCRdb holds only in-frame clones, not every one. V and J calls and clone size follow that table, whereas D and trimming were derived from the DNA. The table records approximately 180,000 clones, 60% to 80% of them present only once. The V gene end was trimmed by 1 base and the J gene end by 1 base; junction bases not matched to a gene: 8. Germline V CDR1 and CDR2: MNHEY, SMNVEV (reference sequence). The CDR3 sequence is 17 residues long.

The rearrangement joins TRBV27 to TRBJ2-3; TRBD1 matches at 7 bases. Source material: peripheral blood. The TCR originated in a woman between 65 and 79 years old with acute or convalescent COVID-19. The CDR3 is CASSLLNVRGRTDTQYF. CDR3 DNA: TGTGCCAGCAGTTTATTGAATGTGAGGGGGCGCACAGATACGCAGTATTTT.